These 25 T cell receptor beta chains came from one sample sequenced in a study of beta chain features in type 1 diabetes (dated by TCRdb to the late 2010s). Antigen specificity for these receptors is unknown. Overall results and qualifications from the work: In all four CD4+ subsets, TCRB CDR3 length was moderately but significantly shorter in type 1 diabetes patients.

Libraries were prepared through the immunoSEQ multiplex PCR assay. The High Capacity cDNA Reverse Transcription Kit was used to reverse transcribe all of the isolated RNA, meaning that expressed TCRB transcripts were what got sequenced. Held by TCRdb, this immuneACCESS table contains in-frame sequences only and omits some clones. Under half of the omission traces to an unresolved V gene where checked; the cause of the rest is unknown. For this sample there are some 660,000 clones; around an eighth appear just once. The top ten clonotypes cover just under 0.04% of the sample. The sample consisted of naive CD4+ T cells from blood. What this sample's cell subset or site label stands for: true naive CD4+ T cells. These receptors originate from a man between 18 and 29 years old with type 1 diabetes.

This clone was seen more than once but under ten times. The CDR3 DNA reads TGCGCCAGCAGCTTGGCAGGGGACACTGAAAATGAAAAACTGTTTTTT. Translation: CASSLAGDTENEKLFF. V is TRBV5-1 and J is TRBJ1-4; D may be TRBD1 (6 bases). Between the trimmed V and J ends, which lost 0 bases and 5 bases, there was a span of 14 bases. The CDR3 runs 16 residues. Germline V gives CDR1 SGHRS, CDR2 YFSETQ.

For the CDR3, the DNA is TGTGCCAGTAGTCTCCGGAGGGGCAATGAGCAGTTCTTC. Translating gives CASSLRRGNEQFF. This sequence joins TRBV19 and TRBJ2-1; a weak D match, TRBD2 (6 bases). With 5 bases removed from V and 6 bases from J, the gap between germline ends came to 11 bases. Germline V gene data show CDR1 as LNHDA and CDR2 as SQIVND (reference sequence). The CDR3 sequence is 13 residues long.

This clone was recorded a few times. The chain recombines TRBV27 with TRBJ1-2; D perhaps matches TRBD1 (5 bases). The CDR3 is 13 amino acids. Trimming removed 5 bases at V and 2 bases at J, with 9 bases between. Germline CDR1 MNHEY, CDR2 SMNVEV (reference sequence). The CDR3 bases are TGTGCCAGCAGTCGGGGGAGCAACTATGGCTACACCTTC. It specifies CASSRGSNYGYTF.

This clone has only a few counts. This chain uses TRBV4-2 with TRBJ2-2; 7 nucleotides align to TRBD1. Unmatched junction bases numbered 15, after V lost 3 bases and J lost 2 bases. This CDR3 region has 19 residues. Germline V lookup: CDR1 LGHNA, CDR2 YNFKEQ. The CDR3 here is CASSHGSGWTGDNTGELFF. The DNA of the CDR3 is TGTGCCAGCAGCCATGGATCCGGCTGGACAGGCGACAACACCGGGGAGCTGTTTTTT.

The rearrangement joins TRBV27 to TRBJ2-3, with 8 bases aligning to TRBD2. CDR1 and CDR2 (germline): MNHEY, SMNVEV (reference sequence). Trimming cost V 8 bases and J 7 bases; bases outside gene matches: 11. CDR3 length: 14 residues. This CDR3 reads CASRTSLASNTQYF. The CDR3 nucleotides are TGTGCCAGCCGGACTAGCCTGGCCAGTAATACGCAGTATTTT.

Written as DNA, the CDR3 is TGTGCCAGCAGCTTAAGCTCTGGGGCCAACGTCCTGACTTTC. Protein sequence: CASSLSSGANVLTF. The chain carries TRBV5-4 and TRBJ2-6; no definite D call. V was pared by 2 bases and J by 0 bases, with 3 bases between. This CDR3 has 14 amino acids. In germline, CDR1 is SGHNT, CDR2 YYREEE (reference sequence).

This chain links TRBV30 with TRBJ2-7; D ambiguous. Germline loops: CDR1 GTSNPN, CDR2 SVGIG (reference sequence). CDR3 size: 13 residues. Trimming took 2 bases from V and 2 from J, leaving 10 bases between them. The CDR3 sequence is CAWSMAATYEQYF. The DNA for the CDR3 is TGTGCCTGGAGTATGGCGGCAACCTACGAGCAGTACTTC. Full variable domain (remainder filled in from reference TRBV30 and TRBJ2-7): SQTIHQWPATLVQPVGSPLSLECTVEGTSNPNLYWYRQAAGRGLQLLFYSVGIGQISSEVPQNLSASRPQDRQFILSSKKLLLSDSGFYLCAWSMAATYEQYFGPGTRLTVT.

The rearrangement joins TRBV6-5 to TRBJ2-1; 9 bases align to TRBD1. After removal of 4 bases from V and 7 bases from J, the junction contained 5 bases not matched to a gene. CDR3 length: 14 residues. Germline assignment: CDR1 MNHEY and CDR2 SVGAGI. As DNA, the CDR3 is TGTGCCAGCAGTTCCGGGACAGGGCGGAATGAGCAGTTCTTC. Residues: CASSSGTGRNEQFF.

This clone was counted only a few times. The junction departs from the called germline gene at one end, perhaps through a read error. This chain joins TRBV7-7 and TRBJ2-1, with D possibly matching TRBD1 (5 bases). The germline V gene encodes CDR1 SSHAT and CDR2 FNYEAQ (reference sequence). The CDR3 is 14 residues long. The CDR3 reads CASSLGESDNEQFF. For the CDR3, the DNA is TGTGCTAGCAGCTTAGGGGAATCGGACAATGAGCAGTTCTTC.

This clone occurred a few times. This chain links TRBV14 with TRBJ1-1; a possible D gene is TRBD1 (5 bases). There are 15 residues in the CDR3. Between the trimmed V and J ends, which lost 4 bases and 0 bases, there was a span of 12 bases. The germline gives CDR1 SGHDN, CDR2 FVKESK. The CDR3, as DNA: TGTGCCAGCAGCCTCCCCGGGACGGTGAACACTGAAGCTTTCTTT. Translated, it gives CASSLPGTVNTEAFF.

Only a few counts were recorded for this clone. This chain uses TRBV9 with TRBJ2-2; D perhaps matches TRBD1 (6 bases). This CDR3 is built from 15 residues. Trimming removed 5 bases from V and 6 bases from J, with 17 bases in between. The germline V gene has CDR1 SGDLS and CDR2 YYNGEE. The CDR3 sequence is CASRGAGSIPGELFF. CDR3 bases: TGTGCCAGCAGGGGGGCAGGGAGTATTCCCGGGGAGCTGTTTTTT.

V is TRBV6-5 and J is TRBJ1-5; tentatively, D is TRBD1 (6 bases). The CDR3 runs 14 residues. In germline, CDR1 is MNHEY, CDR2 SVGAGI. The V and J ends lost 3 bases and 5 bases respectively, with 11 bases between them. In DNA, the CDR3 is TGTGCCAGCAGTTATGGACAGACGGATCAGCCCCAGCATTTT. Protein product: CASSYGQTDQPQHF.

This clone was detected a few times. The chain has TRBV6-4 and TRBJ2-1; 14 bases are a match to TRBD2. Germline CDR1 and CDR2: MRHNA and SNTAGT. The CDR3 is 16 residues long. The V segment lost 2 bases and the J segment 8 bases; nucleotides outside the gene matches: 5. The CDR3 DNA is TGTGCCAGCAGTGACACCGGGACTAGCGGGAGTTATGAGCAGTTCTTC. Its protein is CASSDTGTSGSYEQFF.

This clone occurred a few times. The V call is TRBV7-3, the J call TRBJ2-5, with TRBD1 identical over 7 bases. The CDR3 spans 14 residues. V lost 4 bases and J lost 3; bases outside the gene matches: 5. The germline V gene encodes CDR1 SGHTA and CDR2 FQGTGA. CDR3: CASSSTGLEETQYF. CDR3 coding DNA: TGTGCCAGCAGCTCGACAGGGTTGGAAGAGACCCAGTACTTC.

This chain uses TRBV20-1 with TRBJ2-1, with D unclear. This CDR3 comprises 11 residues. Germline V lookup: CDR1 DFQATT, CDR2 SNEGSKA (reference sequence). DNA for the CDR3: TGCAGGGGCCGAGGAAGGCACGAGCAGTTCTTC. Its protein product is CRGRGRHEQFF.

The chain joins TRBV9 to TRBJ2-3; TRBD2 matches at 11 bases. V dropped 4 bases and J dropped 4; count of bases not matched to a gene: 5. In germline, CDR1 is SGDLS, CDR2 YYNGEE. The CDR3 runs to 15 residues. The CDR3 region is CASSTRLAGPDTQYF. CDR3 nucleotides: TGTGCCAGCAGCACCCGACTAGCGGGACCAGATACGCAGTATTTT.

This clone was counted between two and nine times. The rearrangement uses TRBV29-1 and TRBJ2-4; 8 positions agree with TRBD2. The V gene's germline CDR1 is SQVTM and CDR2 ANQGSEA. The CDR3 is 11 residues long. V gave up 7 bases and J gave up 7 bases; unmatched junction bases: 3. CDR3 nucleotide sequence: TGCAGCGCCCGGGAGGGGAACATTCAGTACTTC. This translates into CSAREGNIQYF.

This chain connects TRBV28 to TRBJ2-6, with D hard to call. This CDR3 comprises 12 residues. The ends were cut back, 10 bases at V and 3 bases at J, with 7 bases in the middle. Germline V CDR1 and CDR2: MDHEN, SYDVKM. For the CDR3, the DNA is TGTGCCACCCAAGGTGGGGCCAACGTCCTGACTTTC. This codes for CATQGGANVLTF.

The chain joins TRBV5-6 to TRBJ1-1, with unresolved D. Trimming pared 1 base from V and 1 base from J, leaving 17 bases between. This CDR3 is 17 amino acids long. Looked up from germline, CDR1 is SGHDT and CDR2 is YYEEEE. CDR3: CASSLLGNSGENTEAFF. For the CDR3, the DNA is TGTGCCAGCAGCTTGTTAGGGAATAGTGGTGAGAACACTGAAGCTTTCTTT.

In the case of this clone: Other DNA sequences within the sample encode an identical CDR3. The chain has TRBV29-1 and TRBJ2-1, with D perhaps being TRBD1 or TRBD2 (5 bases each). The CDR3 consists of 16 residues. CDR1 and CDR2 (germline): SQVTM, ANQGSEA. Trimming cost V 6 bases and J 4 bases, with 22 bases left between them. The chain's CDR3 is CSVETGTASSYNEQFF. CDR3 DNA: TGCAGCGTGGAGACCGGGACGGCCAGCTCTTACAATGAGCAGTTCTTC.

In its sample, this clone was seen a few times. This chain uses TRBV25-1 with TRBJ2-7, with TRBD1 matching 8 bases. Trimming at V came to 6 bases and at J to 6 bases, leaving 13 bases not matched to a gene. The CDR3 is 15 amino acids. The germline CDR1 and CDR2 sequences are MGHDK and SYGVNS. CDR3 coding DNA: TGTGCCAGCAGGCCCCGGACAGGGACGAAAGGCGAGCAGTACTTC. It yields the protein CASRPRTGTKGEQYF.

This clone has more than one count but fewer than ten. V usage is TRBV29-1 and J usage is TRBJ2-3; D possibly uses TRBD1 or TRBD2 (5 bases each). Germline CDR1 is SQVTM and CDR2 is ANQGSEA. V shed 3 bases and J shed 4 bases, with 11 bases lying between them. There are 13 residues in the CDR3. CDR3 coding DNA: TGCAGCGTTGATTCCCAGGGAGCAGATACGCAGTATTTT. Translating it yields CSVDSQGADTQYF.

This clone was detected only a few times. The chain combines TRBV30 with TRBJ1-1; tentatively, D is TRBD1 (6 bases). This CDR3 has 14 residues. V lost 5 bases, J lost 0 bases, and 13 bases lay in between. Germline V gene data show CDR1 as GTSNPN and CDR2 as SVGIG (reference sequence). CDR3 in DNA: TGTGCCTGGGCCATGACAGGACTGAACACTGAAGCTTTCTTT. This encodes CAWAMTGLNTEAFF. The full variable domain, in which reference TRBV30 and TRBJ1-1 provide the parts outside the CDR3, is SQTIHQWPATLVQPVGSPLSLECTVEGTSNPNLYWYRQAAGRGLQLLFYSVGIGQISSEVPQNLSASRPQDRQFILSSKKLLLSDSGFYLCAWAMTGLNTEAFFGQGTRLTVV.

This chain connects TRBV27 to TRBJ1-2, with TRBD1 matching 7 bases. Trimming took 4 bases from V and 6 from J; bases not matched to a gene: 2. This CDR3 region has 12 residues. CDR1 MNHEY and CDR2 SMNVEV come from the germline V gene (reference sequence). The DNA for the CDR3 is TGTGCCAGCAGTTGGGACAGCGATGGCTACACCTTC. It codes for CASSWDSDGYTF.

Here the CDR3 reads CASSFGDYNYGYTF. The CDR3 nucleotides read TGTGCCAGCAGCTTTGGCGATTACAACTATGGCTACACCTTC. The chain uses TRBV7-8 and TRBJ1-2; D is unclear. This CDR3 spans 14 amino acids. V dropped 3 bases and J dropped 2 bases, with 10 bases sitting between them. The germline gives CDR1 SGHVS, CDR2 FQNEAQ.